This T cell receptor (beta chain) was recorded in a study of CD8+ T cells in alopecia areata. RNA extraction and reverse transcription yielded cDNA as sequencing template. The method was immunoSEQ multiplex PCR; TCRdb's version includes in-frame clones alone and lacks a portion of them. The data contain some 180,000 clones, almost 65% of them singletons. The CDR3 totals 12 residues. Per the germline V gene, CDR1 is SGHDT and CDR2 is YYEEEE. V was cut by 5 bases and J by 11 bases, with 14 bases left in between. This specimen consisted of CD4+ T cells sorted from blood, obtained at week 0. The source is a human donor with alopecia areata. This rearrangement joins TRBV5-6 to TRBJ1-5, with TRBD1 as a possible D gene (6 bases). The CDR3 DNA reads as TGTGCCAGCAGTTCCCCCCAGGGGACCCAGCATTTT. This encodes CASSSPQGTQHF.